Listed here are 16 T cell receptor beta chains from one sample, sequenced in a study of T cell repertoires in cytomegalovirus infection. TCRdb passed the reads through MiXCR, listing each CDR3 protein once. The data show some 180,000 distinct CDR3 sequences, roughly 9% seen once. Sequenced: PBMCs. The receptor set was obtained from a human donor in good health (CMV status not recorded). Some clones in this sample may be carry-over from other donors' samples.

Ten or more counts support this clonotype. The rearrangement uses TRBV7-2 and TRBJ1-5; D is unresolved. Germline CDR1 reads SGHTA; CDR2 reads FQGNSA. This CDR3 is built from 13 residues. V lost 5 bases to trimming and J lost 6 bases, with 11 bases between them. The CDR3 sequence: CASSPGRTQPQHF. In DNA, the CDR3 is TGTGCCAGCAGCCCTGGACGTACTCAGCCCCAGCATTTT.

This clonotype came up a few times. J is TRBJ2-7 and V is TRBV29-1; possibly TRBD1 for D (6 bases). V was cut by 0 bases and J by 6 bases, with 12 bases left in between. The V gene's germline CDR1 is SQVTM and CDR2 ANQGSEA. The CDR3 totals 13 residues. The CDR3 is CSVEELSGVEQYF. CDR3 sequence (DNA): TGCAGCGTTGAAGAATTGTCAGGGGTCGAGCAGTACTTC.

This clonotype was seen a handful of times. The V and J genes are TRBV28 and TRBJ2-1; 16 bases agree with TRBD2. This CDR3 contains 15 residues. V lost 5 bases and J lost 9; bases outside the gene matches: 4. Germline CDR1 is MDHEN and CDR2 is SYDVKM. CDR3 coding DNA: TGTGCCAGCAGTGCGGGACTAGCGGGAGGGGTTGAGCAGTTCTTC. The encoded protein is CASSAGLAGGVEQFF.

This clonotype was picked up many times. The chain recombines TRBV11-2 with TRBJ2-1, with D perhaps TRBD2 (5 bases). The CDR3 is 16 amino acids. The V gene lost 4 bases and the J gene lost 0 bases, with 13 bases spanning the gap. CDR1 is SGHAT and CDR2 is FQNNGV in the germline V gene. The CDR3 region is CASSSRRGNSYNEQFF. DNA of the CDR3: TGTGCCAGCAGCTCCCGACGAGGGAACTCCTACAATGAGCAGTTCTTC.

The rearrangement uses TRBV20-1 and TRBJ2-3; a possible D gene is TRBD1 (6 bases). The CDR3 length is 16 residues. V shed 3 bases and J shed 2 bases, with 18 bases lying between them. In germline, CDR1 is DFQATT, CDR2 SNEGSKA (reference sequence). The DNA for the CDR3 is TGCAGTGCTAGTCCCAACAGGGTCCGGGACACAGATACGCAGTATTTT. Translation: CSASPNRVRDTDTQYF.

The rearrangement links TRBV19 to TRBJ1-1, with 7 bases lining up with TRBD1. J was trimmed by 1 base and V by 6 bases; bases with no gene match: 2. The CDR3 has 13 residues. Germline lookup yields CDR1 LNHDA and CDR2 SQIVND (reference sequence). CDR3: CASRQGSNTEAFF. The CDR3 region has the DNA TGTGCCAGTAGACAGGGGTCGAACACTGAAGCTTTCTTT.

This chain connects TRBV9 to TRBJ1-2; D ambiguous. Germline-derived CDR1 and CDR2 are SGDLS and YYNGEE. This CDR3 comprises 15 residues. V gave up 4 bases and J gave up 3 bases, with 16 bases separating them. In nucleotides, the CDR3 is TGTGCCAGCAGCCCGGGCTTCGGTGCAGACTATGGCTACACCTTC. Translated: CASSPGFGADYGYTF. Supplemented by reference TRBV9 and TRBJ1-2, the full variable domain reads DSGVTQTPKHLITATGQRVTLRCSPRSGDLSVYWYQQSLDQGLQFLIQYYNGEERAKGNILERFSAQQFPDLHSELNLSSLELGDSALYFCASSPGFGADYGYTFGSGTRLTVV.

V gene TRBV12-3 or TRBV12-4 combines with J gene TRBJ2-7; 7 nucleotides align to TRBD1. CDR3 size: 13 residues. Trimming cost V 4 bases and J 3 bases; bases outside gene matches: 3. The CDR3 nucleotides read TGTGCCAGCAGTTCGGGACAGCACTACGAGCAGTACTTC. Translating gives CASSSGQHYEQYF.

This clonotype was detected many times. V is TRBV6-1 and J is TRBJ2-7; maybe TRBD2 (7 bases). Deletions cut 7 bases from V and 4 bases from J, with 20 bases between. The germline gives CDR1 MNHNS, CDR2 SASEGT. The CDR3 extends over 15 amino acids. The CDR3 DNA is TGTGCCAGCAAAAGGGGGGGCAGGGGCCCTTACGAGCAGTACTTC. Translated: CASKRGGRGPYEQYF.

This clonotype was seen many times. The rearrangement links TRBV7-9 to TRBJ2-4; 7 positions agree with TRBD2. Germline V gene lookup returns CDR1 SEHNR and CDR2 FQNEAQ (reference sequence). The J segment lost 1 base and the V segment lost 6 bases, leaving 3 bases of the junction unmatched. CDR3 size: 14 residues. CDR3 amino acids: CASRPGGAKNIQYF. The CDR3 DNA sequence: TGTGCCAGCAGGCCCGGGGGGGCCAAAAACATTCAGTACTTC. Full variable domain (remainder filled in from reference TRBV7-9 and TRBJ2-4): DTGVSQNPRHKITKRGQNVTFRCDPISEHNRLYWYRQTLGQGPEFLTYFQNEAQLEKSRLLSDRFSAERPKGSFSTLEIQRTEQGDSAMYLCASRPGGAKNIQYFGAGTRLSVL.

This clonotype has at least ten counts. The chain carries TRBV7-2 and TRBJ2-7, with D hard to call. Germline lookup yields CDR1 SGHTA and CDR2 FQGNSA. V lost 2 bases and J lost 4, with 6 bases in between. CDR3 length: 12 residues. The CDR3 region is CASSLQRYEQYF. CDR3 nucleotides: TGTGCCAGCAGCTTACAACGGTACGAGCAGTACTTC.

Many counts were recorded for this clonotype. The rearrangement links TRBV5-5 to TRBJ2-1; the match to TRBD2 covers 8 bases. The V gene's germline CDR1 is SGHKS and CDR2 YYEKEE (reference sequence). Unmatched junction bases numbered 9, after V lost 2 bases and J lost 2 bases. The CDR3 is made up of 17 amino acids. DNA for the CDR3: TGTGCCAGCAGCTTCCGGCTAGCGGGTATCCCCTACAATGAGCAGTTCTTC. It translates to CASSFRLAGIPYNEQFF.

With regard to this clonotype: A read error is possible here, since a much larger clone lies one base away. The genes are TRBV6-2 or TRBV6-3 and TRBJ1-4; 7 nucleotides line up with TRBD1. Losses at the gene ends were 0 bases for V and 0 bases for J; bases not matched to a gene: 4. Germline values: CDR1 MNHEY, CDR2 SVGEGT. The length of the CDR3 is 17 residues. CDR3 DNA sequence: TGTGCCAGCAGTTACTCGGACAGGCCTGCAACTAATGAAAAACTGTTTTTT. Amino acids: CASSYSDRPATNEKLFF.

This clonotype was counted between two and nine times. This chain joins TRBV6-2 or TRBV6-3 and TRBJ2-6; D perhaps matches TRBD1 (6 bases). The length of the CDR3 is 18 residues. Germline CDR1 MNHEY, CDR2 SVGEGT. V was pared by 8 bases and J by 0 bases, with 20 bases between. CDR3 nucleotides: TGTGCCAGCGATGGCCGGACAGATGATCTCTCTGGGGCCAACGTCCTGACTTTC. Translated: CASDGRTDDLSGANVLTF.

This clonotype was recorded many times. CDR3 amino acids: CASKVPDVRTGEQYF. Here the CDR3 DNA reads TGTGCCAGTAAAGTACCGGACGTACGCACGGGAGAGCAGTACTTC. The chain combines TRBV6-2 or TRBV6-3 with TRBJ2-7, with D maybe TRBD2 (5 bases). The V and J ends lost 9 bases and 7 bases respectively, with 25 bases between them. The CDR3 consists of 15 residues. Germline loops: CDR1 MNHEY, CDR2 SVGEGT.

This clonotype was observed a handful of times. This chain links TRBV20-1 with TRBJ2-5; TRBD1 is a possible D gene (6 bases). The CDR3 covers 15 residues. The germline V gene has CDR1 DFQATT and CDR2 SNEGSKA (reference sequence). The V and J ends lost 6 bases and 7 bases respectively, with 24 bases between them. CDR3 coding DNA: TGCAGTGCCCCGTGGGGGCAGGGGCTACCCACGACCCAGTACTTC. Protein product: CSAPWGQGLPTTQYF.